This TCR beta chain was retrieved from a study of blood T cells in healthy people across ages. Total RNA was extracted at no less than 6 micrograms per sample. Primers used in a second PCR of about 7 to 12 cycles were a sample-barcoded 5' primer and a J-beta primer mix. TCRdb independently ran MiXCR on the 5' RACE reads; one entry per CDR3 protein. The data contain approximately 730,000 distinct CDR3 sequences, 43% of them seen just once; the ten biggest clones take up 20% to 25%. V lost 6 bases and J 10 bases, leaving 15 bases between the germline ends. This CDR3 is built from 13 residues. The sequenced material came from blood. V is TRBV12-3 or TRBV12-4 and J is TRBJ1-4, with a possible D match to TRBD1 (5 bases). The sequence derives from a woman between 55 and 75 years old in good health. This CDR3 is CASRGGPEGKLFF. CDR3 bases: TGTGCCAGCAGGGGGGGACCTGAAGGAAAACTGTTTTTT.